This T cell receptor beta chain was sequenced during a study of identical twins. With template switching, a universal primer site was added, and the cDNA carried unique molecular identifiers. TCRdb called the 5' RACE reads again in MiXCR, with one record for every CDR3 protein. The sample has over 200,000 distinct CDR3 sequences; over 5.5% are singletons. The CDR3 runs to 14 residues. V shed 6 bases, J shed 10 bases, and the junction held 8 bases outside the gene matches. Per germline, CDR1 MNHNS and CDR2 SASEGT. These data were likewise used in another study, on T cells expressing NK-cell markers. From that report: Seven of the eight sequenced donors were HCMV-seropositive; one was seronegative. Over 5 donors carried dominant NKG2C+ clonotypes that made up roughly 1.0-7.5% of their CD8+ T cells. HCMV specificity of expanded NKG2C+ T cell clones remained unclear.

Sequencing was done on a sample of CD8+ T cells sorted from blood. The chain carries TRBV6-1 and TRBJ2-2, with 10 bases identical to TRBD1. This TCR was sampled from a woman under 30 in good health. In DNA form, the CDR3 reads TGTGCCAGCAGCGCCGGGACAGGGGCCTTGGAGCTGTTTTTT. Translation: CASSAGTGALELFF.